This TCR beta chain was sequenced in a study of blood T cell repertoires in COVID-19. The CDR3 loop spans 16 amino acids. V gave up 0 bases and J gave up 0 bases, with 9 bases separating them. Germline V lookup: CDR1 MNHNY, CDR2 SVGAGI (reference sequence). Some clones are missing from TCRdb's copy, which holds only in-frame ones; the method was immunoSEQ multiplex PCR. The repertoire holds about 500,000 clones, with 85% to 90% as singletons. Sequenced: peripheral blood. The sequence derives from a woman in her forties or fifties with COVID-19, enrolled during active disease. V is TRBV6-6 and J is TRBJ2-1; no reliable D call. CDR3 residues: CASSYSLTSSYNEQFF. CDR3 bases: TGTGCCAGCAGTTACTCTTTAACAAGCTCCTACAATGAGCAGTTCTTC.